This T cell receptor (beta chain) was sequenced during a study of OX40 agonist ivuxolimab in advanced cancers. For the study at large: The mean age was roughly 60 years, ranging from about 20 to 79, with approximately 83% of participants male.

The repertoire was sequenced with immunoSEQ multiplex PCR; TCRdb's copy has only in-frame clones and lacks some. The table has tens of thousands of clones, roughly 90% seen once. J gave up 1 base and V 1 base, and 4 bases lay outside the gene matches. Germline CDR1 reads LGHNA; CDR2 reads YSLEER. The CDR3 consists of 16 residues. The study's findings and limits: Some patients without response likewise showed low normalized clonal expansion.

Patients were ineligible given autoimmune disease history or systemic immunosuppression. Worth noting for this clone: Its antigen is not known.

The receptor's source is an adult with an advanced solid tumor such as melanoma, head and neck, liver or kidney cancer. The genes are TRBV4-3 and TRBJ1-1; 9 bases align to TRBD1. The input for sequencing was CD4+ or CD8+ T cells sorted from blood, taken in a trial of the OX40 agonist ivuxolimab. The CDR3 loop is CASSQGTGATNTEAFF. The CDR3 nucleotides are TGCGCCAGCAGCCAAGGGACAGGGGCGACGAACACTGAAGCTTTCTTT.